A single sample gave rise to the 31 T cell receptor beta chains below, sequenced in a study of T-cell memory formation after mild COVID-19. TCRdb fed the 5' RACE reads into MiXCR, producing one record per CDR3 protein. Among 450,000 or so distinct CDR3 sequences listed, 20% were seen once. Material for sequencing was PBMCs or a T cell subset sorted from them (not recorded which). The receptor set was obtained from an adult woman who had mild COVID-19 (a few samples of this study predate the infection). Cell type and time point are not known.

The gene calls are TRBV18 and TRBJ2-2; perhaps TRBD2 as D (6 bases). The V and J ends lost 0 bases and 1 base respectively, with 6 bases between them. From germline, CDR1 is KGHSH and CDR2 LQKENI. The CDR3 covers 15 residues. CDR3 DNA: TGTGCCAGCTCACCACCGGGACTGAACACCGGGGAGCTGTTTTTT. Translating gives CASSPPGLNTGELFF.

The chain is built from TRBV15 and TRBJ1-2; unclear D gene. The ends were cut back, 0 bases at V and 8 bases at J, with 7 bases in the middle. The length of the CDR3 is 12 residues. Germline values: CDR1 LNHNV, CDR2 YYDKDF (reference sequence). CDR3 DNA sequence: TGTGCCACCAGCAGAGATCATCGGGGCTACACCTTC. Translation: CATSRDHRGYTF.

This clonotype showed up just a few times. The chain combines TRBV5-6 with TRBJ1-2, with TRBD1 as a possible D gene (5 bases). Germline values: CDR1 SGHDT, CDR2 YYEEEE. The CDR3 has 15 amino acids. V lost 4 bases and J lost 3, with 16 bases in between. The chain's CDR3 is CASSLRDGGDYGYTF. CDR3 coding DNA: TGTGCCAGCAGCCTGCGTGACGGGGGAGACTATGGCTACACCTTC.

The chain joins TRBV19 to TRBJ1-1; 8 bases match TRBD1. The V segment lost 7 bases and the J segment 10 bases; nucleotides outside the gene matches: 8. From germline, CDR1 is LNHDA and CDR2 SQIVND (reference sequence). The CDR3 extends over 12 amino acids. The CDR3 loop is CASMDRASVAFF. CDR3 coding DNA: TGTGCCAGTATGGACAGGGCTTCGGTAGCTTTCTTT.

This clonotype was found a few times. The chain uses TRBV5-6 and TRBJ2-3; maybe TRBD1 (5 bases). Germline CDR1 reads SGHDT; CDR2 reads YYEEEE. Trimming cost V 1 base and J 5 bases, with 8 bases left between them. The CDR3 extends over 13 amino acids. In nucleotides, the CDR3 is TGTGCCAGCAGCTTGCAAAGGGGAGATACGCAGTATTTT. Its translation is CASSLQRGDTQYF.

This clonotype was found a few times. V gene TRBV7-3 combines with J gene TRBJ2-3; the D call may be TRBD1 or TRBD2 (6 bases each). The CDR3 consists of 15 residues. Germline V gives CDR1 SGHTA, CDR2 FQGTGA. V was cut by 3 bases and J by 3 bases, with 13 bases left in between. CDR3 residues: CASSLRGVTTDTQYF. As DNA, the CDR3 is TGTGCCAGCAGCTTGAGGGGGGTAACGACAGATACGCAGTATTTT.

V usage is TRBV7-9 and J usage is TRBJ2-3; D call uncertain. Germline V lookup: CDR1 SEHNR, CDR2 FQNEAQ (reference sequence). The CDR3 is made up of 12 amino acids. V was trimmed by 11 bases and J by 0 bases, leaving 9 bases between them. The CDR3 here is CALGSSTDTQYF. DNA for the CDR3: TGTGCCCTGGGGTCAAGCACAGATACGCAGTATTTT.

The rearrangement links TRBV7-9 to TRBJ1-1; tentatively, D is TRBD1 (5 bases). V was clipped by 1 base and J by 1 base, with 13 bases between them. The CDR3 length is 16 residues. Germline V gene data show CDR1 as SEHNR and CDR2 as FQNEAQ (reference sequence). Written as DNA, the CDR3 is TGTGCCAGCAGCTTAGTCCCCCGGGGGAGGAACACTGAAGCTTTCTTT. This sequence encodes CASSLVPRGRNTEAFF. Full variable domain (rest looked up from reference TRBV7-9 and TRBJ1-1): DTGVSQNPRHKITKRGQNVTFRCDPISEHNRLYWYRQTLGQGPEFLTYFQNEAQLEKSRLLSDRFSAERPKGSFSTLEIQRTEQGDSAMYLCASSLVPRGRNTEAFFGQGTRLTVV.

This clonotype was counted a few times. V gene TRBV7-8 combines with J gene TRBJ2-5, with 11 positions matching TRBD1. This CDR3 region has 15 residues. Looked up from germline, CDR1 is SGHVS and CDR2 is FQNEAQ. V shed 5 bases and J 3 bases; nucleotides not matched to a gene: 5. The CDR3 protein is CASSIGQGAEETQYF. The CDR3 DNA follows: TGTGCCAGCAGCATCGGACAGGGGGCCGAAGAGACCCAGTACTTC.

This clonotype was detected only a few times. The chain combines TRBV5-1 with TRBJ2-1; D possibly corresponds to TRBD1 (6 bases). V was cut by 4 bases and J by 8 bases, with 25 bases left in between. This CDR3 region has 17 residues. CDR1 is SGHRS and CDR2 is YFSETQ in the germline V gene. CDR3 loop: CASSLGRGGPGRDEQFF. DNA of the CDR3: TGCGCCAGCAGCCTCGGGCGTGGGGGCCCCGGTCGCGATGAGCAGTTCTTC. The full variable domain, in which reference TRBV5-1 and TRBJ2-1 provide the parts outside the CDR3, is KAGVTQTPRYLIKTRGQQVTLSCSPISGHRSVSWYQQTPGQGLQFLFEYFSETQRNKGNFPGRFSGRQFSNSRSEMNVSTLELGDSALYLCASSLGRGGPGRDEQFFGPGTRLTVL.

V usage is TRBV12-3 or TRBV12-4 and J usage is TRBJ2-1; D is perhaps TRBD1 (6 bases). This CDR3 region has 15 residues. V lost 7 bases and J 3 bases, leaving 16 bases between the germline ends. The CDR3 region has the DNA TGTGCCAGCACCTATTCTCGGGACAACTACAATGAGCAGTTCTTC. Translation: CASTYSRDNYNEQFF.

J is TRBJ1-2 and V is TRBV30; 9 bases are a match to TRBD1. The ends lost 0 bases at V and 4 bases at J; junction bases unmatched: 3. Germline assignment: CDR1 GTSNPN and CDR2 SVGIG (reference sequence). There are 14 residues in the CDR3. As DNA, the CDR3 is TGTGCCTGGAGTGTGGGACAGGGCCCCTATGGCTACACCTTC. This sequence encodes CAWSVGQGPYGYTF.

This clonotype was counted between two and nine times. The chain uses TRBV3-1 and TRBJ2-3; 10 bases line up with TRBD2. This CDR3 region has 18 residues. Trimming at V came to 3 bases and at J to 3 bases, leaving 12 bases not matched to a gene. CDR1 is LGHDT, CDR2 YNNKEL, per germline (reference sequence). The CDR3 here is CASSQRFSGGSRTDTQYF. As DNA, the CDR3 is TGTGCCAGCAGCCAGAGGTTTAGCGGGGGGTCTCGTACAGATACGCAGTATTTT.

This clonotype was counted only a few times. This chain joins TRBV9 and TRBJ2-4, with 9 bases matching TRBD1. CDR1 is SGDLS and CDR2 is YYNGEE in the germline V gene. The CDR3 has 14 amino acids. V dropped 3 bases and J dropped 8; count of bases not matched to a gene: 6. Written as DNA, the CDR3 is TGTGCCAGCAGCGCGGGACAGGGAAAGCACATTCAGTACTTC. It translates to CASSAGQGKHIQYF.

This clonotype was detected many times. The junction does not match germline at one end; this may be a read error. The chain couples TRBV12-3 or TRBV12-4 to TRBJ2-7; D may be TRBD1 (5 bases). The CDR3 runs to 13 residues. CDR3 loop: CASSLQGPYEQYF. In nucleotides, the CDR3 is TGCGCCAGCAGCTTGCAGGGTCCGTACGAGCAGTACTTC.

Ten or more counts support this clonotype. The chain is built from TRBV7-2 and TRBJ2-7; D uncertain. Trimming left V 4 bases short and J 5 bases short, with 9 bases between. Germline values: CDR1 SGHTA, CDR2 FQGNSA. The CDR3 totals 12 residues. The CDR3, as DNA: TGTGCCAGCAGCTCCCGGTGGAACGAGCAGTACTTC. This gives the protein CASSSRWNEQYF.

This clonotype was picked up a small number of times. The CDR3 DNA reads as TGTGCCAGCACCCCGGGACTAGGCACCGGGGAGCTGTTTTTT. This translates into CASTPGLGTGELFF. The chain carries TRBV12-3 or TRBV12-4 and TRBJ2-2, with 8 nucleotides matching TRBD2. This CDR3 is 14 amino acids long. The junction had 5 bases not matched to a gene; V was cut back by 7 bases and J by 4 bases.

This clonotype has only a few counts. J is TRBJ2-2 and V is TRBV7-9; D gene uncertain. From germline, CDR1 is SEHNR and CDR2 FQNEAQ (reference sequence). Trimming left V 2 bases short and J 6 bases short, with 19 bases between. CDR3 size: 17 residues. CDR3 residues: CASSLPPRAYFAGELFF. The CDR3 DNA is TGTGCCAGCAGCTTACCCCCCCGGGCCTATTTCGCCGGGGAGCTGTTTTTT.

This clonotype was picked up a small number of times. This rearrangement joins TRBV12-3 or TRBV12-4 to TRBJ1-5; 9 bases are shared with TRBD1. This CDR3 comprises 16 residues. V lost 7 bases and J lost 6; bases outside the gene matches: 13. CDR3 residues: CASKPDRGAPTQPQHF. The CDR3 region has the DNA TGTGCCAGCAAGCCGGACAGGGGAGCCCCCACTCAGCCCCAGCATTTT.

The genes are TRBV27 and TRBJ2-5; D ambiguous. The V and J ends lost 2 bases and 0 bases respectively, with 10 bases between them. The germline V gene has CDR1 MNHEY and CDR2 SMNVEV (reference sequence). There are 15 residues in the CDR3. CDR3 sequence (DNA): TGTGCCAGCAGTTTAATCGGTGACTACCAAGAGACCCAGTACTTC. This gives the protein CASSLIGDYQETQYF.

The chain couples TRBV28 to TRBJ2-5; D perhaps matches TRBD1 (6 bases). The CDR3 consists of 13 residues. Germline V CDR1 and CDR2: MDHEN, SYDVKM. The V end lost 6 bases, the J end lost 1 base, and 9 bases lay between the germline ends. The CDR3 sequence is CASRDRAQETQYF. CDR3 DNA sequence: TGTGCCAGCAGGGACAGAGCCCAAGAGACCCAGTACTTC.

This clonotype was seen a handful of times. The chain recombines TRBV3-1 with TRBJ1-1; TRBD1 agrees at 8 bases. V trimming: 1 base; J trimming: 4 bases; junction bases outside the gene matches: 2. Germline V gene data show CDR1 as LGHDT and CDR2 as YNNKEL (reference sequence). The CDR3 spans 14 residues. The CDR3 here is CASSQAQGATEAFF. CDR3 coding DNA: TGTGCCAGCAGCCAAGCGCAGGGGGCCACTGAAGCTTTCTTT.

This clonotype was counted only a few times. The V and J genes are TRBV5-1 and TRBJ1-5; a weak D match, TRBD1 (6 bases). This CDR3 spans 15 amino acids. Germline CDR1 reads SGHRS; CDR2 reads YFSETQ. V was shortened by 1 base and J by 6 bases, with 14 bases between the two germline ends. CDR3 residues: CASSLSTGTGQPQHF. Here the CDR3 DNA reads TGCGCCAGCAGCTTGTCCACAGGGACGGGTCAGCCCCAGCATTTT.

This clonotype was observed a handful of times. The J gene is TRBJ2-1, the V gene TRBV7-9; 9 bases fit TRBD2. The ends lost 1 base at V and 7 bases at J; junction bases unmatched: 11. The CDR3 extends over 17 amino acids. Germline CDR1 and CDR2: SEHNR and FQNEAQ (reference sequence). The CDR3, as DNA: TGTGCCAGCAGCTTAGAACTCAGTAGCGGGAGTTTGAATGAGCAGTTCTTC. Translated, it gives CASSLELSSGSLNEQFF.

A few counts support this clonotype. The CDR3: CASSQSGIRRNEQFF. In DNA form, the CDR3 reads TGCGCCAGCAGCCAATCTGGAATCAGGCGGAATGAGCAGTTCTTC. This chain connects TRBV4-1 to TRBJ2-1; no reliable D call. V lost 2 bases to trimming and J lost 7 bases, with 15 bases between them. The CDR3 consists of 15 residues. Germline assignment: CDR1 MGHRA and CDR2 YSYEKL.

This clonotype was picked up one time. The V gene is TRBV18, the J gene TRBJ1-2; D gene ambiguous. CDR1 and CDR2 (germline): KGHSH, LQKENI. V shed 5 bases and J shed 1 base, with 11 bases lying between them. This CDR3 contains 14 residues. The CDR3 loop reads CASSGQKSNYGYTF. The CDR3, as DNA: TGTGCCAGCTCAGGGCAGAAAAGTAACTATGGCTACACCTTC.

The CDR3 sequence is CASSLSRGRSTDTQYF. Here the CDR3 DNA reads TGTGCCAGCAGCTTGTCCCGTGGCCGAAGCACAGATACGCAGTATTTT. The V call is TRBV5-4, the J call TRBJ2-3; D is uncertain. The V gene lost 1 base and the J gene lost 0 bases, with 12 bases spanning the gap. Germline CDR1 reads SGHNT; CDR2 reads YYREEE (reference sequence). CDR3 length equals 16 residues. Filled out from reference TRBV5-4 and TRBJ2-3, the complete variable domain reads ETGVTQSPTHLIKTRGQQVTLRCSSQSGHNTVSWYQQALGQGPQFIFQYYREEENGRGNFPPRFSGLQFPNYSSELNVNALELDDSALYLCASSLSRGRSTDTQYFGPGTRLTVL.

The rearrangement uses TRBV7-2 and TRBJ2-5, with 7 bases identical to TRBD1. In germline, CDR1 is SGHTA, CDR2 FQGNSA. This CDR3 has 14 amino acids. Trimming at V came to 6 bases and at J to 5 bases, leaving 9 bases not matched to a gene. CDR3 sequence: CASSRDSNSETQYF. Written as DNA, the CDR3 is TGTGCCAGCAGTCGGGACAGCAATTCTGAGACCCAGTACTTC.

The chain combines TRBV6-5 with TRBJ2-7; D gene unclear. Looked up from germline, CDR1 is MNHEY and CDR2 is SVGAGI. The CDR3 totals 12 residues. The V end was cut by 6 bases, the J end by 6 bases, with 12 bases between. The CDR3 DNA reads TGTGCCAGCAGCTGGAGAAAAGGCGAGCAGTACTTC. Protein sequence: CASSWRKGEQYF.

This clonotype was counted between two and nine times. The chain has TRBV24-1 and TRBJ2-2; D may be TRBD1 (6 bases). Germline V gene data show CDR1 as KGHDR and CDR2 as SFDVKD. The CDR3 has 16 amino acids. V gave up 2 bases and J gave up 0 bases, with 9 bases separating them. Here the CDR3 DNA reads TGTGCCACCAGTGATTGGACAGCCTCGAACACCGGGGAGCTGTTTTTT. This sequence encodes CATSDWTASNTGELFF.

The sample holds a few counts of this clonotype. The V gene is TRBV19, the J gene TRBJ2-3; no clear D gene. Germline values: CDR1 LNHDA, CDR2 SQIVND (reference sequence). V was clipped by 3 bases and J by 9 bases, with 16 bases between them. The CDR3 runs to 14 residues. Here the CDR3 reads CASSMAPDSKTQYF. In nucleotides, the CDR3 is TGTGCCAGTAGTATGGCCCCCGATTCGAAGACGCAGTATTTT.